Listed here are 15 T cell receptor beta chains from one sample, sequenced in a study of T cell changes during pregnancy in multiple sclerosis. Here immunoSEQ multiplex PCR was the method, and the copy in TCRdb shows in-frame clones only, minus some. Of 100,000 or so clones in the sample, about 90% were seen once. This specimen consisted of peripheral blood, obtained in the second trimester of pregnancy. The receptor set was obtained from a female donor with multiple sclerosis, enrolled in a pregnancy study.

V gene TRBV5-1 combines with J gene TRBJ2-1, with TRBD2 identical over 12 bases. The J segment lost 5 bases and the V segment lost 4 bases, leaving 7 bases of the junction unmatched. Germline assignment: CDR1 SGHRS and CDR2 YFSETQ. This CDR3 contains 16 residues. For the CDR3, the DNA is TGCGCCAGCAGCAGGATACTAGCGGGAGGAGACAATGAGCAGTTCTTC. This sequence encodes CASSRILAGGDNEQFF.

The rearrangement links TRBV19 to TRBJ2-1, with 7 bases identical to TRBD1. Germline values: CDR1 LNHDA, CDR2 SQIVND (reference sequence). V was clipped by 0 bases and J by 0 bases; unmatched bases: 2. The CDR3 extends over 16 amino acids. The CDR3 spells CASSIDSGGSYNEQFF. CDR3 DNA: TGTGCCAGTAGTATAGATTCAGGGGGCTCCTACAATGAGCAGTTCTTC.

This rearrangement joins TRBV28 to TRBJ2-7; the match to TRBD1 covers 7 bases. Trimming cost V 8 bases and J 5 bases; bases outside gene matches: 12. The CDR3 length is 14 residues. The V gene's germline CDR1 is MDHEN and CDR2 SYDVKM. Here the CDR3 reads CASETGTVRNEQYF. As DNA, the CDR3 is TGTGCCAGCGAAACCGGGACAGTTAGAAACGAGCAGTACTTC.

Here the CDR3 reads CASSSGTLTNTEAFF. CDR3 DNA: TGTGCCAGCAGTTCGGGGACACTTACGAACACTGAAGCTTTCTTT. The rearrangement joins TRBV2 to TRBJ1-1, with D maybe TRBD1 (6 bases). CDR3 length equals 15 residues. V dropped 5 bases and J dropped 1 base, with 14 bases sitting between them. Germline V gives CDR1 SNHLY, CDR2 FYNNEI.

The chain employs TRBV28 and TRBJ2-7, with TRBD1 as a possible D gene (5 bases). The germline CDR1 and CDR2 sequences are MDHEN and SYDVKM. V lost 7 bases to trimming and J lost 9 bases, with 25 bases between them. CDR3 length equals 15 residues. CDR3 protein: CASTYRPQGRSVQYF. CDR3 in DNA: TGTGCCAGCACATACCGGCCTCAGGGAAGGTCCGTGCAGTACTTC.

The chain joins TRBV7-9 to TRBJ1-2; 7 bases align to TRBD1. This CDR3 has 14 residues. The junction had 4 bases not matched to a gene; V was cut back by 2 bases and J by 4 bases. Germline CDR1 SEHNR, CDR2 FQNEAQ (reference sequence). This CDR3 reads CASSLSGQTYGYTF. The CDR3 nucleotides read TGTGCCAGCAGCTTATCGGGACAGACCTATGGCTACACCTTC.

V gene TRBV18 combines with J gene TRBJ2-1; 11 nucleotides agree with TRBD2. The CDR3 has 20 residues. J lost 1 base, V lost 5 bases, and 16 bases had no gene match. Germline assignment: CDR1 KGHSH and CDR2 LQKENI. CDR3 sequence (DNA): TGTGCCAGCTCAGAACGGCAGGGACTAGCGGCCGCAACTTCCTACAATGAGCAGTTCTTC. This translates into CASSERQGLAAATSYNEQFF.

V is TRBV2 and J is TRBJ1-5; 12 nucleotides match TRBD1. This CDR3 is 19 amino acids long. The V gene end was trimmed by 1 base and the J gene end by 2 bases; junction bases not matched to a gene: 9. CDR1 and CDR2 from the germline V gene are SNHLY and FYNNEI. In nucleotides, the CDR3 is TGTGCCAGCAGTGAAGGAGGGACAGGGGGCAGGATAGGCAATCAGCCCCAGCATTTT. Its protein product is CASSEGGTGGRIGNQPQHF.

This clone was observed a few times. CDR3 sequence: CASSRGLAGPPWELFF. The CDR3 region has the DNA TGTGCCAGTAGTAGGGGACTAGCGGGCCCCCCGTGGGAGCTGTTTTTT. The chain combines TRBV19 with TRBJ2-2, with 12 bases lining up with TRBD2. V dropped 4 bases and J dropped 9; count of bases not matched to a gene: 9. The CDR3 is 16 amino acids. Germline V gene lookup returns CDR1 LNHDA and CDR2 SQIVND (reference sequence). The full variable domain, with the rest looked up from reference TRBV19 and TRBJ2-2, is DGGITQSPKYLFRKEGQNVTLSCEQNLNHDAMYWYRQDPGQGLRLIYYSQIVNDFQKGDIAEGYSVSREKKESFPLTVTSAQKNPTAFYLCASSRGLAGPPWELFFGEGSRLTVL.

The gene calls are TRBV27 and TRBJ2-1; possible D gene TRBD2, 6 bases. This CDR3 comprises 15 residues. The germline V gene encodes CDR1 MNHEY and CDR2 SMNVEV (reference sequence). Trimming took 0 bases from V and 4 from J, leaving 10 bases between them. The CDR3 region is CASSLSGSGYNEQFF. The CDR3, as DNA: TGTGCCAGCAGTTTATCCGGGAGTGGTTACAATGAGCAGTTCTTC.

This chain links TRBV6-1 with TRBJ1-5; 9 bases agree with TRBD1. The CDR3 is 15 residues long. Per the germline V gene, CDR1 is MNHNS and CDR2 is SASEGT. The V and J ends lost 3 bases and 5 bases, in that order; junction bases with no gene match: 5. In nucleotides, the CDR3 is TGTGCCAGCAGTGATTGGGACAGGGAAGATCAGCCCCAGCATTTT. Protein: CASSDWDREDQPQHF.

A single count supports this clone. V and J are TRBV28 and TRBJ2-1; 9 nucleotides match TRBD2. Unmatched junction bases numbered 4, after V lost 4 bases and J lost 0 bases. Germline CDR1 MDHEN, CDR2 SYDVKM. The CDR3 totals 16 residues. The CDR3, as DNA: TGTGCCAGCAGTTCCATTAGCGGGAGCTCCTACAATGAGCAGTTCTTC. Translating it yields CASSSISGSSYNEQFF.

The rearrangement links TRBV28 to TRBJ2-1, with 7 bases fitting TRBD2. Germline lookup yields CDR1 MDHEN and CDR2 SYDVKM. The CDR3 extends over 16 amino acids. V lost 3 bases and J lost 5; bases outside the gene matches: 10. The CDR3 here is CASSFPGAGRDNEQFF. The CDR3 nucleotides are TGTGCCAGCAGTTTCCCAGGAGCGGGGAGGGACAATGAGCAGTTCTTC.

This clone was counted once. V is TRBV18 and J is TRBJ2-1; 8 bases are shared with TRBD2. Germline CDR1 and CDR2: KGHSH and LQKENI. The CDR3 sequence is 15 residues long. The V segment lost 3 bases and the J segment 7 bases; nucleotides outside the gene matches: 8. CDR3 in amino acids: CASSPGLAGLNEQFF. CDR3 nucleotides: TGTGCCAGCTCACCTGGGCTAGCGGGCTTGAATGAGCAGTTCTTC.

The chain employs TRBV7-9 and TRBJ2-1; tentatively, D is TRBD1 (6 bases). CDR1 and CDR2 (germline): SEHNR, FQNEAQ (reference sequence). CDR3 length: 18 amino acids. V lost 2 bases to trimming and J lost 4 bases, with 21 bases between them. In DNA form, the CDR3 reads TGTGCCAGCAGCTTAACAGGTCCGGGACAATTGAAGTACAATGAGCAGTTCTTC. Its protein is CASSLTGPGQLKYNEQFF.